Presented here are 15 T cell receptor beta chains from one specimen sequenced in a study of blood T cell repertoires in COVID-19. Sequencing used immunoSEQ multiplex PCR; TCRdb keeps in-frame clones, though not all of them. This sample carries 150,000 to 200,000 clones, roughly 77% of them seen once, and the ten largest clones take approximately 10%. The sample consisted of peripheral blood. The receptors derive from a human donor in a cohort sampled during active COVID-19.

This clone showed up just a few times. V is TRBV5-4 and J is TRBJ2-7, with 8 positions matching TRBD1. This CDR3 spans 14 amino acids. V lost 1 base and J lost 4; bases outside the gene matches: 4. Germline lookup yields CDR1 SGHNT and CDR2 YYREEE (reference sequence). Here the CDR3 reads CASSLNRGMYEQYF. CDR3 DNA sequence: TGTGCCAGCAGCTTGAACAGGGGGATGTACGAGCAGTACTTC.

Only one count was recorded for this clone. The chain recombines TRBV7-3 with TRBJ2-3; D gene unclear. Trimming pared 5 bases from V and 0 bases from J, leaving 12 bases between. Germline CDR1 reads SGHTA; CDR2 reads FQGTGA. The CDR3 extends over 15 amino acids. The CDR3 sequence is CASSLAPTSTDTQYF. Written as DNA, the CDR3 is TGTGCCAGCAGCCTCGCGCCCACTAGCACAGATACGCAGTATTTT.

This clone was picked up one time. This chain links TRBV7-2 with TRBJ1-5; tentatively, D is TRBD1 (5 bases). There are 14 residues in the CDR3. In germline, CDR1 is SGHTA, CDR2 FQGNSA. Trimming removed 4 bases from V and 6 bases from J, with 13 bases in between. CDR3 loop: CASSSPTVGQPQHF. The CDR3 DNA is TGTGCCAGCAGCTCCCCGACAGTCGGTCAGCCCCAGCATTTT.

Worth noting for this clone: Other DNA variants within this sample encode the same CDR3. The V call is TRBV6-2 or TRBV6-3, the J call TRBJ2-7, with D unclear. Germline loops: CDR1 MNHEY, CDR2 SVGEGT. The CDR3 is 11 amino acids. V was shortened by 4 bases and J by 3 bases, with 4 bases between the two germline ends. The CDR3 region has the DNA TGTGCCAGCAGTTCCTTCTACGAGCAGTACTTC. Amino acid sequence: CASSSFYEQYF.

The gene calls are TRBV28 and TRBJ1-6, with a possible D match to TRBD1 (5 bases). The CDR3 is made up of 14 amino acids. Trimming took off 1 base at V and 13 bases at J, with 14 bases between the two ends. Germline-derived CDR1 and CDR2 are MDHEN and SYDVKM. CDR3 coding DNA: TGTGCCAGCAGTTTATCGGGGGTTCGGTCGCCCCTCCACTTT. Translation gives CASSLSGVRSPLHF.

The V and J genes are TRBV12-5 and TRBJ2-7; D not resolved. The V end lost 2 bases, the J end lost 3 bases, and 14 bases lay between the germline ends. CDR1 and CDR2 (germline): LGHNT, FRNRAP. This CDR3 spans 15 amino acids. DNA for the CDR3: TGTGCTAGTGGTTTGTCCCATCATACTAACTACGAGCAGTACTTC. Its translation: CASGLSHHTNYEQYF.

The chain uses TRBV27 and TRBJ1-1, with D possibly matching TRBD1 (6 bases). The CDR3 has 13 amino acids. The germline V gene encodes CDR1 MNHEY and CDR2 SMNVEV (reference sequence). Deletions cut 4 bases from V and 4 bases from J, with 10 bases between. This CDR3 is CASSWGRGTEAFF. Here the CDR3 DNA reads TGTGCCAGCAGTTGGGGGCGAGGCACTGAAGCTTTCTTT.

The rearrangement links TRBV19 to TRBJ2-7; TRBD1 matches at 9 bases. Germline V gene lookup returns CDR1 LNHDA and CDR2 SQIVND (reference sequence). CDR3 length equals 13 residues. Trimming took 4 bases from V and 5 from J; bases not matched to a gene: 3. The CDR3 coding sequence is TGTGCCAGTAGTAGGACAGGGGTTGACGAGCAGTACTTC. Translating gives CASSRTGVDEQYF.

In DNA, the CDR3 is TGTGCCAGCAGCTTTAGCGGGGGATTATCCGGGGAGCTGTTTTTT. It yields the protein CASSFSGGLSGELFF. The V gene is TRBV6-2 or TRBV6-3, the J gene TRBJ2-2, with 9 bases fitting TRBD2. Per the germline V gene, CDR1 is MNHEY and CDR2 is SVGEGT. CDR3 length: 15 amino acids. The J segment lost 6 bases and the V segment lost 6 bases, leaving 8 bases of the junction unmatched.

The V call is TRBV11-2, the J call TRBJ1-4; 8 nucleotides align to TRBD1. The V segment lost 5 bases and the J segment 7 bases; nucleotides outside the gene matches: 9. Per germline, CDR1 SGHAT and CDR2 FQNNGV. CDR3 length equals 15 residues. This CDR3 reads CASSRQGQAREKLFF. CDR3 nucleotides: TGTGCCAGCAGCCGACAGGGACAGGCCCGTGAAAAACTGTTTTTT. Using reference TRBV11-2 and TRBJ1-4 for the parts outside the CDR3, the full variable domain is EAGVAQSPRYKIIEKRQSVAFWCNPISGHATLYWYQQILGQGPKLLIQFQNNGVVDDSQLPKDRFSAERLKGVDSTLKIQPAKLEDSAVYLCASSRQGQAREKLFFGSGTQLSVL.

V is TRBV28 and J is TRBJ1-1; 11 bases are shared with TRBD1. The CDR3 length is 13 residues. Trimming at V came to 8 bases and at J to 3 bases, leaving 2 bases not matched to a gene. The germline CDR1 and CDR2 sequences are MDHEN and SYDVKM. CDR3 protein: CASRTGGYTEAFF. The CDR3 DNA reads TGTGCCAGCCGGACAGGGGGCTACACTGAAGCTTTCTTT. Together with reference TRBV28 and TRBJ1-1, the CDR3 gives the full variable domain: DVKVTQSSRYLVKRTGEKVFLECVQDMDHENMFWYRQDPGLGLRLIYFSYDVKMKEKGDIPEGYSVSREKKERFSLILESASTNQTSMYLCASRTGGYTEAFFGQGTRLTVV.

The J gene is TRBJ2-7, the V gene TRBV11-2; D might be TRBD1 (5 bases). Looked up from germline, CDR1 is SGHAT and CDR2 is FQNNGV. The V end was cut by 0 bases, the J end by 7 bases, with 13 bases between. The CDR3 has 14 residues. This CDR3 reads CASSLDFGASEQYF. CDR3 coding DNA: TGTGCCAGCAGCTTAGATTTTGGGGCGTCGGAGCAGTACTTC.

This chain connects TRBV27 to TRBJ2-5; weak D call: TRBD1 (8 bases). The V and J ends lost 5 bases and 5 bases respectively, with 18 bases between them. Per germline, CDR1 MNHEY and CDR2 SMNVEV (reference sequence). There are 15 residues in the CDR3. CDR3 amino acids: CASSPQGGQRETQYF. DNA of the CDR3: TGTGCCAGCAGTCCACAGGGGGGGCAGAGGGAGACCCAGTACTTC.

The chain joins TRBV28 to TRBJ1-2; the D is unclear. Trimming removed 7 bases at V and 4 bases at J, with 16 bases between. The CDR3 has 14 amino acids. Germline-derived CDR1 and CDR2 are MDHEN and SYDVKM. CDR3 amino acids: CASTSLGSVYGYTF. The CDR3 DNA follows: TGTGCCAGCACGTCCTTAGGGAGCGTCTATGGCTACACCTTC.

The V call is TRBV6-6, the J call TRBJ2-5; D uncertain. Trimming pared 4 bases from V and 5 bases from J, leaving 14 bases between. Germline V gives CDR1 MNHNY, CDR2 SVGAGI (reference sequence). The CDR3 sequence is 14 residues long. The CDR3 DNA reads as TGTGCCAGCAGTTTGGGCAGGCCGATGGAGACCCAGTACTTC. This encodes CASSLGRPMETQYF.